This T cell receptor beta chain was observed in a study of metastatic and nonmetastatic thyroid tumors. Looking at the study overall: Repertoires of blood and of tissue (tumor or nodule) from malignant and benign thyroid patients were compared.

The V end was cut by 8 bases, the J end by 5 bases, with 12 bases between. Germline CDR1 MNHNS, CDR2 SASEGT. The CDR3 length is 12 residues. All patients reached thyroid surgery having received no treatment beforehand. TCRdb re-clonotyped the PCR reads via MiXCR. The sample holds more than 40,000 clones, about 3.3% seen once. The sequencing sample was made of blood. The V and J genes are TRBV6-1 and TRBJ1-2; D is possibly TRBD1 (6 bases). This receptor was taken from a female donor with papillary thyroid cancer or a benign thyroid nodule (not recorded which). Some clones in this sample may be carry-over from other donors' samples. CDR3: CASRGGGYGYTF. The CDR3 DNA reads TGTGCCAGCCGTGGGGGCGGGTATGGCTACACCTTC.